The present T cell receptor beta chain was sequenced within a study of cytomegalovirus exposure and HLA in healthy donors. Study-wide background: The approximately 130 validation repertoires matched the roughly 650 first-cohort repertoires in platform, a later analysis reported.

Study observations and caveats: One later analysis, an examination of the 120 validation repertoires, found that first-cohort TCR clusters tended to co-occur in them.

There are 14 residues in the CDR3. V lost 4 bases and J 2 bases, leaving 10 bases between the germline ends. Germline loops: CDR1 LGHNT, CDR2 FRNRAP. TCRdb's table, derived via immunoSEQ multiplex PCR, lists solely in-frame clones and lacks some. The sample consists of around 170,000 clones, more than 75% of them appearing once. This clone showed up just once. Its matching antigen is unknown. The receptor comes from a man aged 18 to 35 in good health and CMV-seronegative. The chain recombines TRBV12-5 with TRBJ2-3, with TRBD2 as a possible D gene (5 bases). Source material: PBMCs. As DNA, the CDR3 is TGTGCTAGTGGTTCAAGCGGTCTCACAGATACGCAGTATTTT. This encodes CASGSSGLTDTQYF.